This T cell receptor (beta chain) was recovered during a study of control samples from healthy donors and cancer patients. Losses at the gene ends were 5 bases for V and 4 bases for J; bases not matched to a gene: 5. The CDR3 extends over 14 amino acids. Germline V CDR1 and CDR2: SNHLY, FYNNEI. Clones were read by immunoSEQ multiplex PCR, and TCRdb kept only the in-frame ones, dropping some. The sample includes more than 45,000 clones, roughly 93% of them seen just once. The chain links TRBV2 to TRBJ2-7; 10 positions agree with TRBD2. The sequencing input was PBMCs. The clonotype originates from a woman aged 45-65 years with head and neck cancer. CDR3 bases: TGTGCCAGCAGTTCACTAGCGGGATCTTACGAGCAGTACTTC. This sequence encodes CASSSLAGSYEQYF.